This T cell receptor beta chain came from a study of CD8 T cells in ankylosing spondylitis. The study, taken as a whole, reports: Seemingly distinctive of ankylosing spondylitis blood was a TCR beta motif formed by eight highly homologous variants.

A remark on this clonotype: Its antigen is not identified.

The CDR3 is 14 amino acids. The V end lost 5 bases, the J end lost 2 bases, and 12 bases lay between the germline ends. The germline V gene has CDR1 SGHTA and CDR2 FQGNSA. TCRdb reanalysed the 5' RACE reads using MiXCR and keeps one entry per CDR3 protein. This table has about 480,000 distinct CDR3 sequences, 17% appearing once. The sample comprised blood, either unsorted or a sorted T cell fraction (not recorded which). The receptor was isolated from a male donor with ankylosing spondylitis. The chain recombines TRBV7-2 with TRBJ1-2; TRBD1 is a possible D gene (5 bases). Here the CDR3 DNA reads TGTGCCAGCAGCGGGGGGGACGGAAACTATGGCTACACCTTC. Translating gives CASSGGDGNYGYTF.